This T cell receptor (beta chain) was retrieved from a study of blood T cells in healthy people across ages. Trimming took off 6 bases at V and 13 bases at J, with 25 bases between the two ends. This CDR3 spans 15 amino acids. Germline V gives CDR1 MNHEY, CDR2 SVGEGT. In the case of this clonotype: This may stem from a read error, because a much larger clone lies one nucleotide away.

Each sample used at least 6 million PBMCs. Primed by a sample-barcoded 5' primer and a J-beta primer mix, a second PCR proceeded for about 6 to 11 cycles. CDR3-containing paired-end reads numbered at least 2.5 million in each sample. TCRdb independently ran MiXCR on the 5' RACE reads; one entry per CDR3 protein. Altogether around 850,000 distinct CDR3 sequences are present, around 34% being singletons, with the ten largest covering 10% to 15%. The clonotype was recovered from a young man in good health. Sequencing used blood. The rearrangement links TRBV6-2 or TRBV6-3 to TRBJ2-4, with D hard to call. CDR3 sequence (DNA): TGTGCCAGCAGACTCCGGAACCTTCGCTCCTACGGGCAGTACTTC. This codes for CASRLRNLRSYGQYF.